Shown below are 25 T cell receptor beta chains from a single sample sequenced in a study of T cells in Graves' hyperthyroidism and ophthalmopathy. RNA transcripts served as the template for amplifying TCR beta CDR3 regions. The HTBI primer set was used in a first-round RT-PCR of the TCR CDR3. TCRdb reprocessed the multiplex PCR reads via MiXCR and lists one record per CDR3 protein. The table shows under 350,000 distinct CDR3 sequences, with roughly a fifth occurring only once. The sample was blood. Receptors were obtained from a woman aged 45-65 years with Graves' hyperthyroidism.

This clonotype was seen more than once but under ten times. CDR3 bases: TGTGCCAGCAGGGGGGACTCCGTGAACACTGAAGCTTTCTTT. Encoded protein: CASRGDSVNTEAFF. This sequence joins TRBV2 and TRBJ1-1; maybe TRBD1 (5 bases). The CDR3 extends over 14 amino acids. V dropped 6 bases and J dropped 0 bases, with 11 bases sitting between them. Germline CDR1 and CDR2: SNHLY and FYNNEI.

The CDR3 DNA sequence: TGTGCCAGTAGTAGAGAGGGAATCTCTGGGGCCAACGTCCTGACTTTC. Translation: CASSREGISGANVLTF. The chain combines TRBV19 with TRBJ2-6; D might be TRBD2 (5 bases). Germline loops: CDR1 LNHDA, CDR2 SQIVND (reference sequence). V shed 4 bases and J shed 0 bases, with 10 bases lying between them. The CDR3 contains 16 residues.

There are a few counts of this clonotype. This rearrangement joins TRBV12-3 or TRBV12-4 to TRBJ2-4; 11 bases match TRBD1. This CDR3 comprises 16 residues. Trimming cost V 5 bases and J 1 base; bases outside gene matches: 4. As DNA, the CDR3 is TGTGCCAGCAGTCCAGGACAGGGGGCGGCCAAAAACATTCAGTACTTC. Translated, it gives CASSPGQGAAKNIQYF.

A note on this clonotype: One junction end does not reproduce the germline sequence, and a read error may be involved. This sequence joins TRBV20-1 and TRBJ1-2; TRBD1 matches at 7 bases. The CDR3 sequence is 18 residues long. The germline CDR1 and CDR2 sequences are DFQATT and SNEGSKA (reference sequence). CDR3 DNA sequence: TGCAGTACTAGAGAAGGGGGCAGGGGACATCTGATTGGCTATGGCTACACCTTC. Protein product: CSTREGGRGHLIGYGYTF.

V usage is TRBV5-1 and J usage is TRBJ1-2; 10 bases line up with TRBD1. J gave up 6 bases and V 0 bases, and 8 bases lay outside the gene matches. The germline V gene has CDR1 SGHRS and CDR2 YFSETQ. This CDR3 is built from 16 residues. CDR3 DNA: TGCGCCAGCAGCTTGGCCGGTACGGGACAGGGGAATGGCTACACCTTC. Amino acids: CASSLAGTGQGNGYTF.

The J gene is TRBJ1-2, the V gene TRBV5-1; weak D call: TRBD1 (5 bases). Germline-derived CDR1 and CDR2 are SGHRS and YFSETQ. This CDR3 is built from 14 residues. V was trimmed by 1 base and J by 6 bases, leaving 13 bases between them. CDR3 DNA sequence: TGCGCCAGCAGCTTGTGGGAAGGGGAAGATGGCTACACCTTC. Translating it yields CASSLWEGEDGYTF.

There are a few counts of this clonotype. The rearrangement uses TRBV11-3 and TRBJ2-5, with 9 bases identical to TRBD2. The CDR3 covers 17 residues. Per germline, CDR1 SGHNT and CDR2 YENEEA. Germline trimming cut 1 base from V and 1 base from J; bases unmatched to any gene: 7. The CDR3 nucleotides are TGTGCCAGCAGCTTAGGAACTAGCGGGCGACCCCAAGAGACCCAGTACTTC. This sequence encodes CASSLGTSGRPQETQYF.

This clonotype came up many times. V gene TRBV6-2 or TRBV6-3 combines with J gene TRBJ1-4, with D unclear. Germline assignment: CDR1 MNHEY and CDR2 SVGEGT. This CDR3 contains 14 residues. Trimming took 0 bases from V and 4 from J, leaving 6 bases between them. The CDR3 spells CASSYSSLNEKLFF. CDR3 coding DNA: TGTGCCAGCAGTTACTCGAGCCTTAATGAAAAACTGTTTTTT.

The sample holds many counts of this clonotype. CDR3 amino acids: CASSYRAAQETQYF. The DNA of the CDR3 is TGTGCCAGCAGCTACCGGGCGGCCCAAGAGACCCAGTACTTC. This chain joins TRBV7-2 and TRBJ2-5; D unclear. The CDR3 length is 14 residues. The V end lost 4 bases, the J end lost 1 base, and 10 bases lay between the germline ends. Germline assignment: CDR1 SGHTA and CDR2 FQGNSA.

The chain is built from TRBV19 and TRBJ2-7; 13 nucleotides align to TRBD2. CDR3 length: 16 residues. Germline CDR1 is LNHDA and CDR2 is SQIVND (reference sequence). Trimming at V came to 9 bases and at J to 6 bases, leaving 14 bases not matched to a gene. The CDR3 DNA reads TGTGCCAGCAGTTTCCTACTAGCGGGAGGGCCGGTCGAGCAGTACTTC. Translating it yields CASSFLLAGGPVEQYF.

This clonotype was seen a handful of times. The chain carries TRBV18 and TRBJ1-5; 7 nucleotides agree with TRBD1. Germline-derived CDR1 and CDR2 are KGHSH and LQKENI. V was clipped by 2 bases and J by 0 bases; unmatched bases: 1. The CDR3 has 15 residues. The CDR3 nucleotides read TGTGCCAGCTCACCAACAGGGGATAGCAATCAGCCCCAGCATTTT. This translates into CASSPTGDSNQPQHF.

This clonotype was counted ten times or more. The chain is built from TRBV7-9 and TRBJ2-3; D unresolved. Trimming removed 5 bases at V and 4 bases at J, with 10 bases between. Germline CDR1 and CDR2: SEHNR and FQNEAQ (reference sequence). This CDR3 is built from 13 residues. DNA of the CDR3: TGTGCCAGCAGCCCAAGTGGTTCAGATACGCAGTATTTT. Its protein product is CASSPSGSDTQYF.

This clonotype was observed many times. The rearrangement joins TRBV29-1 to TRBJ2-1; 16 bases map to TRBD2. The V gene end was trimmed by 3 bases and the J gene end by 10 bases; junction bases not matched to a gene: 9. This CDR3 is built from 16 residues. Germline assignment: CDR1 SQVTM and CDR2 ANQGSEA. CDR3 protein: CSVDRGLAGGPVEQFF. Here the CDR3 DNA reads TGCAGCGTTGACCGGGGACTAGCGGGGGGGCCCGTCGAGCAGTTCTTC.

This clonotype was counted a few times. The rearrangement links TRBV29-1 to TRBJ1-3; D unclear. The length of the CDR3 is 13 residues. With 3 bases removed from V and 0 bases from J, the gap between germline ends came to 6 bases. CDR1 is SQVTM, CDR2 ANQGSEA, per germline. CDR3 DNA: TGCAGCGTTGAGTGGGCCTCTGGAAACACCATATATTTT. Its protein product is CSVEWASGNTIYF. Combining the CDR3 with reference TRBV29-1 and TRBJ1-3 gives the whole variable domain SAVISQKPSRDICQRGTSLTIQCQVDSQVTMMFWYRQQPGQSLTLIATANQGSEATYESGFVIDKFPISRPNLTFSTLTVSNMSPEDSSIYLCSVEWASGNTIYFGEGSWLTVV.

This clonotype was found many times. The chain joins TRBV7-9 to TRBJ2-3, with 9 bases lining up with TRBD2. This CDR3 has 16 residues. Germline CDR1 and CDR2: SEHNR and FQNEAQ (reference sequence). V lost 5 bases and J lost 5; bases outside the gene matches: 11. Written as DNA, the CDR3 is TGTGCCAGCAGCCCTATTAGCGGGAGATGGGGAGATACGCAGTATTTT. Translated: CASSPISGRWGDTQYF.

This clonotype occurred many times. The chain links TRBV20-1 to TRBJ2-1, with D possibly called TRBD1 or TRBD2 (5 bases each). This CDR3 region has 15 residues. Germline V gene sequence: CDR1 DFQATT, CDR2 SNEGSKA (reference sequence). Trimming cost V 6 bases and J 10 bases, with 25 bases left between them. The CDR3 loop is CSAFTTGARVWEQFF. The DNA of the CDR3 is TGCAGTGCCTTTACCACCGGGGCAAGGGTTTGGGAGCAGTTCTTC.

This clonotype was counted many times. The CDR3: CASSLGGNSPLHF. In nucleotides, the CDR3 is TGCGCCAGCAGCTTGGGGGGTAATTCACCCCTCCACTTT. This rearrangement joins TRBV5-1 to TRBJ1-6; D gene ambiguous. V lost 0 bases to trimming and J lost 6 bases, with 4 bases between them. Germline assignment: CDR1 SGHRS and CDR2 YFSETQ. The CDR3 runs 13 residues. Full variable domain (outside the CDR3, taken from reference TRBV5-1 and TRBJ1-6): KAGVTQTPRYLIKTRGQQVTLSCSPISGHRSVSWYQQTPGQGLQFLFEYFSETQRNKGNFPGRFSGRQFSNSRSEMNVSTLELGDSALYLCASSLGGNSPLHFGNGTRLTVT.

This clonotype was observed at least ten times. The chain joins TRBV7-9 to TRBJ2-1, with 9 bases aligning to TRBD2. Per the germline V gene, CDR1 is SEHNR and CDR2 is FQNEAQ (reference sequence). Germline trimming cut 0 bases from V and 7 bases from J; bases unmatched to any gene: 7. The CDR3 covers 16 residues. CDR3 amino acids: CASSLARLAARNEQFF. The CDR3 DNA sequence: TGTGCCAGCAGCTTAGCTAGACTAGCGGCGAGAAATGAGCAGTTCTTC.

Comments on this clonotype: Since no conserved phenylalanine or tryptophan closes the CDR3, a read error is the likely cause. CDR3 DNA sequence: TGTGCCAGTAGTACACAGGGATACAATGAGCAGTTCGTC. It translates to CASSTQGYNEQFV. This chain uses TRBV19 with TRBJ2-1, with D perhaps matching TRBD1 (6 bases). Trimming shortened V by 4 bases and J by 4 bases, and 8 bases separated the two germline ends. There are 13 residues in the CDR3. The germline gives CDR1 LNHDA, CDR2 SQIVND (reference sequence).

This clonotype was detected a few times. The CDR3 region is CSRGVETQYF. The DNA for the CDR3 is TGCAGTAGGGGAGTGGAGACCCAGTACTTC. V and J are TRBV20-1 and TRBJ2-5; D may be TRBD1 or TRBD2 (5 bases each). The CDR3 runs to 10 residues. The germline V gene has CDR1 DFQATT and CDR2 SNEGSKA (reference sequence). V lost 8 bases, J lost 5 bases, and 9 bases lay in between.

The chain carries TRBV28 and TRBJ1-5; TRBD1 matches at 12 bases. Trimming took 5 bases from V and 7 from J; bases not matched to a gene: 6. Per the germline V gene, CDR1 is MDHEN and CDR2 is SYDVKM. This CDR3 is 15 amino acids long. The CDR3 coding sequence is TGTGCCAGCAGTCAGGGACAGGGGGCTTTACAGCCCCAGCATTTT. Translation gives CASSQGQGALQPQHF.

This clonotype was detected ten times or more. The chain couples TRBV30 to TRBJ1-4; D is perhaps TRBD1 (5 bases). CDR1 is GTSNPN and CDR2 is SVGIG in the germline V gene (reference sequence). V gave up 0 bases and J gave up 0 bases, with 11 bases separating them. The CDR3 sequence is 16 residues long. CDR3 sequence (DNA): TGTGCCTGGAGTGTACTTCCGACAGCAACTAATGAAAAACTGTTTTTT. Translating gives CAWSVLPTATNEKLFF.

Turning to this clonotype: A much larger clone lies one base from this, so it may be a read error. This chain connects TRBV28 to TRBJ2-5; D may be TRBD1 or TRBD2 (6 bases each). The end of the DNA fits TRBJ2-1 better, so the J call may be wrong. The CDR3 covers 15 residues. The germline gives CDR1 MDHEN, CDR2 SYDVKM. DNA for the CDR3: TGTGCCAGCAGCCCCCCTCGGGGGCGTCGGGAGACCCAGTTCTTC. Protein: CASSPPRGRRETQFF.

This clonotype was observed at least ten times. This chain links TRBV2 with TRBJ2-3; TRBD2 matches 11 bases. Losses at the gene ends were 2 bases for V and 11 bases for J; bases not matched to a gene: 0. The CDR3 is 12 residues long. Germline CDR1 SNHLY, CDR2 FYNNEI. Here the CDR3 reads CASSELAGGQYF. In DNA, the CDR3 is TGTGCCAGCAGTGAACTAGCGGGAGGGCAGTATTTT.

This clonotype has ten or more counts. This rearrangement joins TRBV11-2 to TRBJ1-4; TRBD1 might be the D (6 bases). Per germline, CDR1 SGHAT and CDR2 FQNNGV. V lost 2 bases, J lost 8 bases, and 15 bases lay in between. This CDR3 has 15 amino acids. The CDR3: CASSLLQGQGEKLFF. CDR3 nucleotide sequence: TGTGCCAGCAGCTTACTCCAGGGGCAAGGGGAAAAACTGTTTTTT.